This T cell receptor (beta chain) was observed in a study of blood T cell repertoires in COVID-19 (dated by TCRdb to the early 2020s). For context, the study as a whole: Samples covering the acute and convalescent phases of COVID-19 were provided by collaborators in the United States, Italy and Spain. The material from the prospective study consisted of cDNA or gDNA derived from T cells, B-cell-depleted T cells, or PBMCs. The samples were drawn from the first 160 participants of the ongoing ImmuneRACE study and from 950 to 1,500 subjects provided by 6 global collaborators. HLA class I and class II types, where available, came from metadata supplied by the sample provider rather than from assay-based typing. Deeply sampled blood TCRbeta repertoires from subjects exposed to, actively infected with, or recovered from COVID-19 were included in the dataset. Sample metadata almost always included a de-identified subject ID, COVID-19 status, age in years and sex. The repertoires were made available in a free public database intended to serve as a resource for research on the immune response to SARS-CoV-2.

Trimming leaves V shorter by 6 bases and J shorter by 4 bases, with the junction holding 7 bases beyond the gene matches. CDR1 LGHNT and CDR2 FRNRAP were looked up in the germline V gene. The CDR3 goes from the cysteine to the phenylalanine over 14 residues. CDR3 DNA only is kept here, 42 bases in frame from base 1. In the case of this clone: The target of this receptor is not known. Base quality data are lacking; no much larger clone is found one base away.

The investigation overall reported the following: The amount of clinical and demographic metadata varied by source and participant and was provided uncurated.

One collaborating source in Seattle enrolled patients while the patients were actively infected and followed the patients over time throughout the course of disease. Collaborating institutions collected whole blood in K2EDTA tubes following their own protocols. For TCRbeta analysis, collaborators shipped samples in one of three forms: frozen whole blood, isolated PBMCs, or DNA extracted from either of those sample types. TCRbeta CDR3 regions were amplified from genomic DNA by means of the immunoSEQ Assay, a bias-controlled multiplex PCR. The study's processing was this. The number of nucleated cells in each sample was estimated from the amplification of reference gene primers within the assay. To quantify the absolute abundance of each unique TCRbeta CDR3 rearrangement, sequence reads were collapsed and filtered. For each sample, productive Simpson clonality was calculated by taking the square root of Simpson's diversity index across productive rearrangements. TCRdb mirrors the immuneACCESS table, restricted to in-frame sequences. Some clones are absent from its copies; in checked studies, under half trace to an unresolved V gene, and the reason for the others is unknown. That table is the source of V, J and clone size, and D and trimming were worked out from the DNA. The sample data list more than 300,000 clones, and around 88% of these were observed just once. The top ten constitute 1.6% of the sample.

This sequence originates from a young woman with COVID-19, enrolled during active disease. Sequencing input: peripheral blood. The sequence is built from TRBV12-5 and TRBJ2-7, and TRBD1 aligns with 9 junction nucleotides. The CDR3 loop reads CASGPGQGLYEQYF. In nucleotides, the sequence is TGTGCTAGTGGGCCGGGACAGGGATTATACGAGCAGTACTTC.